This T cell receptor beta chain was sequenced during a study of cytomegalovirus exposure and HLA in healthy donors. The CDR3 runs 17 residues. Per the germline V gene, CDR1 is MNHEY and CDR2 is SMNVEV (reference sequence). J gave up 2 bases and V 4 bases, and 13 bases lay outside the gene matches. In the PCR, 60 Vbeta and 13 Jbeta primers were used. Original processing notes: Per a later analysis, the number of unique TCR beta chains was around 79 million, of which about 11 million were shared. Sequencing was performed with immunoSEQ multiplex PCR; in TCRdb, only in-frame clones are kept and a portion is missing. V and J calls and clone size come straight from that table; D and trimming were deduced from the DNA. The sample lists around 100,000 clones, about 70% occurring once.

The receptor's source is a man aged 50 to 60 in good health and CMV-seropositive. This chain uses TRBV27 with TRBJ2-7; TRBD1 matches at 8 bases. What was sequenced was PBMCs. CDR3 DNA sequence: TGTGCCAGCAGTTCCTTGTCGGGACAGGTGCCAGCCTACGAGCAGTACTTC. Its protein is CASSSLSGQVPAYEQYF.